This paragraph covers one T cell receptor beta chain sequence. The junction had 12 bases not matched to a gene; V was cut back by 1 base and J by 4 bases. The CDR3 contains 18 residues. CDR1 is LGHDT and CDR2 is YNNKEL in the germline V gene (reference sequence). TCRdb's table, derived via immunoSEQ multiplex PCR, lists solely in-frame clones and lacks some. The sample shows under 85,000 clones, under 85% of them seen only once. The sample belongs to a study of blood T cell repertoires in COVID-19. This TCR came from a man over 45 with COVID-19, enrolled during active disease. Sequences were obtained from peripheral blood. The chain carries TRBV3-1 (or the pseudogene TRBV3-2) and TRBJ2-7; 11 bases map to TRBD2. The CDR3 here is CASSQGWFSSGGLYEQYF. The DNA for the CDR3 is TGTGCCAGCAGCCAAGGGTGGTTTTCTAGCGGGGGGCTATACGAGCAGTACTTC.